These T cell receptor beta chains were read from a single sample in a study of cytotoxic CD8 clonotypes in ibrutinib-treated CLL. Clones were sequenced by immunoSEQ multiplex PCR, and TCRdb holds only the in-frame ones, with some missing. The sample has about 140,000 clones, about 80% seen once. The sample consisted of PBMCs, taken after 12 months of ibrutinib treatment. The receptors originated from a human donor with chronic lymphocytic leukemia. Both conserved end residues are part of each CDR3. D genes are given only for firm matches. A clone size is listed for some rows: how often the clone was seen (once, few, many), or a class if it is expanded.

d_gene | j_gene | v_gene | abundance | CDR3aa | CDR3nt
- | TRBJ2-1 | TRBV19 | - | CASSIERASYNEQFF | TGTGCCAGTAGTATAGAGCGAGCTTCCTACAATGAGCAGTTCTTC
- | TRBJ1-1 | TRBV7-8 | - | CASSLALLAEAFF | TGTGCCAGCAGCTTAGCGCTTCTGGCTGAAGCTTTCTTT
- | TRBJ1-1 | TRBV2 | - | CASRDWTENTEAFF | TGTGCCAGCAGAGACTGGACGGAGAACACTGAAGCTTTCTTT
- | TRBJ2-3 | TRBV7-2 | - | CASSLGLSPTDTQYF | TGTGCCAGCAGCCTCGGACTTTCACCCACAGATACGCAGTATTTT
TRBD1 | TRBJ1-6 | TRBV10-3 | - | CAIKRTGPDSPLHF | TGTGCCATCAAGAGGACAGGGCCGGATTCACCCCTCCACTTT
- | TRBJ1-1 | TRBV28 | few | CASSSTQFMNTEAFF | TGTGCCAGCAGCAGCACCCAGTTCATGAACACTGAAGCTTTCTTT
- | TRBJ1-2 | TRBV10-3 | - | CAIPLGDGTYGYTF | TGTGCCATCCCGTTGGGTGACGGAACCTATGGCTACACCTTC
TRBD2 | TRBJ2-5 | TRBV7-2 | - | CASSDLAGVETQYF | TGTGCCAGCAGCGACCTAGCGGGGGTTGAGACCCAGTACTTC
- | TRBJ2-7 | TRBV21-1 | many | CASSNPRGTPSLNEQYF | TGTGCCAGCAGCAATCCCCGCGGGACCCCTAGCCTGAACGAGCAGTACTTC
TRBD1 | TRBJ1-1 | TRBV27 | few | CASSFRLGQGSSGTEAFF | TGTGCCAGCAGTTTCCGACTCGGACAGGGAAGTTCGGGCACTGAAGCTTTCTTT
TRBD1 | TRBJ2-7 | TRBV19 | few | CASSIPGRTGHEQYF | TGTGCCAGTAGTATCCCGGGTCGGACAGGACACGAGCAGTACTTC
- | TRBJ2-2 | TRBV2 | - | CASSESASPTGELFF | TGTGCCAGCAGTGAATCTGCCAGCCCGACCGGGGAGCTGTTTTTT
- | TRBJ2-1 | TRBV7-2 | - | CASSTLPKSEQFF | TGTGCCAGCAGCACGTTGCCTAAAAGTGAGCAGTTCTTC
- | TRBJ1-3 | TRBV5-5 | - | CASSPPLGSDGDTIYF | TGTGCCAGCAGCCCACCCTTGGGGAGTGATGGTGACACCATATATTTT
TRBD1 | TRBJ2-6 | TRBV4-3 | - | CASSQDGQVTWGANVLTF | TGCGCCAGCAGCCAAGACGGACAGGTCACATGGGGGGCCAACGTCCTGACTTTC
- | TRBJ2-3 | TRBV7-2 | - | CASSLADGTDTQYF | TGTGCCAGCAGCTTAGCGGACGGCACAGATACGCAGTATTTT
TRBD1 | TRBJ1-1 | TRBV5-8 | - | CASSRRQGGNTEAFF | TGTGCCAGCAGCCGAAGACAGGGAGGGAACACTGAAGCTTTCTTT
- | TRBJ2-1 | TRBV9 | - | CASSVAPTAYNEQFF | TGTGCCAGCAGCGTCGCCCCTACTGCCTACAATGAGCAGTTCTTC
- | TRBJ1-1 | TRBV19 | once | CASSMPRQPMNTEAFF | TGTGCCAGTAGTATGCCGAGACAGCCCATGAACACTGAAGCTTTCTTT
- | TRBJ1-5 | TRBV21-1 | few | CASSKAVAGPSNQPQHF | TGTGCCAGCAGCAAAGCTGTGGCGGGACCGAGCAATCAGCCCCAGCATTTT
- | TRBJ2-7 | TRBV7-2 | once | CASSLDYYEQYF | TGTGCCAGCAGCTTAGACTACTACGAGCAGTACTTC
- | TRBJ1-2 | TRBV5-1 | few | CASSFHEDNGYTF | TGCGCCAGCAGCTTCCATGAAGACAATGGCTACACCTTC
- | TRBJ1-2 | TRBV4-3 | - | CASSQDRGTYGYTF | TGCGCCAGCAGCCAAGATCGGGGGACCTATGGCTACACCTTC
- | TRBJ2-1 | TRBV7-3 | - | CASSLEVGNEQFF | TGTGCCAGCAGCTTAGAGGTGGGCAATGAGCAGTTCTTC
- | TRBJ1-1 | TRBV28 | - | CASSLRAWNTEAFF | TGTGCCAGCAGTTTACGGGCGTGGAACACTGAAGCTTTCTTT
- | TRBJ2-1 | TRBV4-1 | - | CASSHYGRYNEQFF | TGCGCCAGCAGCCACTATGGACGGTACAATGAGCAGTTCTTC
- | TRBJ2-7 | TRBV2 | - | CASTDRSSTGEQYF | TGTGCCAGCACCGACAGGTCGTCTACGGGCGAGCAGTACTTC
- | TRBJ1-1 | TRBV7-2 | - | CASSFGTAMNTEAFF | TGTGCCAGCAGCTTTGGGACGGCTATGAACACTGAAGCTTTCTTT
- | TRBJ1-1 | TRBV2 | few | CASSEGGDDMNTEAFF | TGTGCCAGCAGTGAGGGAGGGGACGACATGAACACTGAAGCTTTCTTT
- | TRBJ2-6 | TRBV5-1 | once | CASRGGSGANVLTF | TGCGCCAGCAGAGGAGGGTCTGGGGCCAACGTCCTGACTTTC
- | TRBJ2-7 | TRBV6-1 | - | CASSEGDHEQYF | TGTGCCAGCAGTGAGGGGGACCACGAGCAGTACTTC
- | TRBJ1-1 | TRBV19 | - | CASSIGQLWNTEAFF | TGTGCCAGTAGTATAGGACAGCTATGGAACACTGAAGCTTTCTTT
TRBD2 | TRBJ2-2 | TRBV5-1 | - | CASSLAYTSGGADTGELFF | TGCGCCAGCAGCTTGGCTTATACTAGCGGGGGGGCCGACACCGGGGAGCTGTTTTTT
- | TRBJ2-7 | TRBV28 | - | CASSLDGPYEQYF | TGTGCCAGCAGCCTGGACGGCCCCTACGAGCAGTACTTC
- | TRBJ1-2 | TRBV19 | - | CASSFGQILYGYTF | TGTGCCAGTAGTTTCGGACAGATACTCTATGGCTACACCTTC
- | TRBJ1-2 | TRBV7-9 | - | CASSPRSDYGYTF | TGTGCCAGCAGCCCCAGGTCAGATTATGGCTACACCTTC
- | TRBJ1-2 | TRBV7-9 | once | CASSLATNYGYTF | TGTGCCAGCAGCTTAGCGACTAACTATGGCTACACCTTC
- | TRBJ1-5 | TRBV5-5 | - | CASSLLDQPQHF | TGTGCCAGCAGCTTATTGGATCAGCCCCAGCATTTT
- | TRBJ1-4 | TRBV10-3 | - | CAISGQGTNEKLFF | TGTGCCATCAGTGGGCAGGGTACTAATGAAAAACTGTTTTTT
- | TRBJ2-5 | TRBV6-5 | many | CASTRLPGETQYF | TGTGCCAGCACGAGGCTTCCCGGCGAGACCCAGTACTTC
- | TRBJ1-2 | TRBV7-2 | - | CASRPPDFLYGYTF | TGTGCCAGCAGACCCCCGGATTTCCTCTATGGCTACACCTTC
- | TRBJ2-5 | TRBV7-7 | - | CASSSFLALETQYF | TGTGCCAGCAGCTCCTTCCTAGCGTTGGAGACCCAGTACTTC
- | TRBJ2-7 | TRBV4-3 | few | CASSPEGGFTYEQYF | TGCGCCAGCAGCCCGGAGGGGGGTTTTACCTACGAGCAGTACTTC
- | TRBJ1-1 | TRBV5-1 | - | CASSLGGPGTEAFF | TGCGCCAGCAGCTTGGGAGGCCCAGGCACTGAAGCTTTCTTT
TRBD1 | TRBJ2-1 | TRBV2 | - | CASSESGQGADEQFF | TGTGCCAGCAGTGAGTCGGGACAGGGGGCGGATGAGCAGTTCTTC
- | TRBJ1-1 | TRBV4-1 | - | CASSQEAGLGTEAFF | TGCGCCAGCAGCCAAGAGGCTGGTCTGGGCACTGAAGCTTTCTTT
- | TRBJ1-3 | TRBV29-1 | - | CSVAHRAGNTIYF | TGCAGCGTTGCTCACAGGGCTGGAAACACCATATATTTT
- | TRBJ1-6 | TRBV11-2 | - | CASSLGAGGNSPLHF | TGTGCCAGCAGCTTAGGGGCAGGAGGTAATTCACCCCTCCACTTT
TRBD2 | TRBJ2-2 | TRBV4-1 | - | CASSQLGLAGGPNTGELFF | TGCGCCAGCAGCCAATTGGGACTAGCGGGAGGACCGAACACCGGGGAGCTGTTTTTT
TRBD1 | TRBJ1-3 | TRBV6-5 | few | CASGTVSLSGNTIYF | TGTGCCAGCGGGACAGTTTCGCTCTCTGGAAACACCATATATTTT
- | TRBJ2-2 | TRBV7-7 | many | CATHGSGNTGELFF | TGTGCTACCCATGGGAGCGGGAACACCGGGGAGCTGTTTTTT
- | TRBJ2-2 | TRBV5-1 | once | CASSFGHTNTGELFF | TGCGCCAGCAGCTTCGGACACACGAACACCGGGGAGCTGTTTTTT
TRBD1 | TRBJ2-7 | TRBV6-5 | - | CASRRTGWYEQYF | TGTGCCAGCAGAAGGACAGGGTGGTACGAGCAGTACTTC
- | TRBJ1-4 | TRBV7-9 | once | CASSHNAYNEKLFF | TGTGCCAGCAGCCACAACGCCTATAATGAAAAACTGTTTTTT
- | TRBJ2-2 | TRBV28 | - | CASSLYGGIRTGELFF | TGTGCCAGCAGTTTATATGGGGGGATACGCACCGGGGAGCTGTTTTTT
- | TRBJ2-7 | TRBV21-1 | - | CAILRKTGGYEQYF | TGTGCCATCCTGAGGAAGACAGGGGGCTACGAGCAGTACTTC
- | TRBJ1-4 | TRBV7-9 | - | CASSPAINEKLFF | TGTGCCAGCAGCCCGGCCATTAATGAAAAACTGTTTTTT
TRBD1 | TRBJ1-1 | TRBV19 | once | CASLTGGVSDTEAFF | TGTGCCAGCTTGACAGGGGGAGTTTCGGACACTGAAGCTTTCTTT
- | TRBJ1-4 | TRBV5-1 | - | CASSLAGRRATNEKLFF | TGCGCCAGCAGCTTGGCCGGCAGGCGTGCAACTAATGAAAAACTGTTTTTT